One sample yielded the 31 T cell receptor beta chains listed below, sequenced in a study of blood T cell repertoires in COVID-19. Sequencing used immunoSEQ multiplex PCR; TCRdb keeps in-frame clones, though not all of them. This table holds nearly 250,000 clones, 70% to 85% found once. The specimen sequenced was peripheral blood. Every receptor here comes from an elderly woman with acute or convalescent COVID-19.

The chain recombines TRBV7-2 with TRBJ1-5; D perhaps matches TRBD1 (6 bases). CDR1 and CDR2 from the germline V gene are SGHTA and FQGNSA. Trimming removed 0 bases at V and 2 bases at J, with 11 bases between. The CDR3 loop spans 16 amino acids. CDR3 loop: CASSLAGAQGNQPQHF. The CDR3 nucleotides are TGTGCCAGCAGCTTAGCGGGGGCGCAGGGCAATCAGCCCCAGCATTTT.

The chain uses TRBV27 and TRBJ2-7, with TRBD2 identical over 8 bases. Germline values: CDR1 MNHEY, CDR2 SMNVEV (reference sequence). There are 15 residues in the CDR3. Trimming took 6 bases from V and 4 from J; bases not matched to a gene: 11. The CDR3 nucleotides read TGTGCCAGCAGGGCGGGAGGAAGCGGGCTATACGAGCAGTACTTC. Translated, it gives CASRAGGSGLYEQYF.

The CDR3 sequence is CASSLRMSGGGSSYEQYF. The CDR3 DNA is TGTGCCAGCAGCTTAAGGATGTCTGGCGGGGGGAGCTCCTACGAGCAGTACTTC. This chain uses TRBV7-2 with TRBJ2-7; TRBD2 aligns across 8 bases. Germline V gene lookup returns CDR1 SGHTA and CDR2 FQGNSA. The trim removed 2 bases at V and 0 bases at J, leaving 12 bases unmatched. The CDR3 is made up of 18 amino acids. Complete variable domain (other parts from reference TRBV7-2 and TRBJ2-7): GAGVSQSPSNKVTEKGKDVELRCDPISGHTALYWYRQSLGQGLEFLIYFQGNSAPDKSGLPSDRFSAERTGGSVSTLTIQRTQQEDSAVYLCASSLRMSGGGSSYEQYFGPGTRLTVT.

This chain joins TRBV21-1 and TRBJ1-4; the table's D call, TRBD1, has no DNA check behind it. TRBV21-1 is classified as a pseudogene. The CDR3 is made up of 14 amino acids. The chain's CDR3 is CASSRGQRDEKLFF. CDR3 nucleotides: TGTGCCAGCAGCAGGGGGCAAAGGGATGAAAAACTGTTTTTT.

The chain links TRBV7-2 to TRBJ2-3, with D maybe TRBD2 (5 bases). CDR1 is SGHTA, CDR2 FQGNSA, per germline. The CDR3 extends over 17 amino acids. Trimming took 1 base from V and 2 from J, leaving 16 bases between them. CDR3 sequence reads: CASSLGVLAQATDTQYF. The CDR3 DNA reads TGTGCCAGCAGCTTAGGGGTCCTAGCCCAGGCCACAGATACGCAGTATTTT.

The rearrangement links TRBV5-4 to TRBJ2-7, with 7 bases identical to TRBD1. The CDR3 runs to 14 residues. Germline V gives CDR1 SGHNT, CDR2 YYREEE (reference sequence). V lost 2 bases and J lost 6; bases outside the gene matches: 8. The CDR3 sequence: CASSLTGTEGEQYF. The CDR3 nucleotides read TGTGCCAGCAGCTTAACCGGGACAGAAGGCGAGCAGTACTTC.

This chain joins TRBV13 and TRBJ2-2, with TRBD2 matching over 9 bases. The CDR3 is 16 residues long. J gave up 4 bases and V 0 bases, and 3 bases lay outside the gene matches. Germline CDR1 reads PRHDT; CDR2 reads FYEKMQ (reference sequence). This CDR3 is CASSLGGLASTGELFF. CDR3 bases: TGTGCCAGCAGCTTAGGAGGACTAGCGAGCACCGGGGAGCTGTTTTTT. The variable domain in full, with the rest retrieved from reference TRBV13 and TRBJ2-2, is AAGVIQSPRHLIKEKRETATLKCYPIPRHDTVYWYQQGPGQDPQFLISFYEKMQSDKGSIPDRFSAQQFSDYHSELNMSSLELGDSALYFCASSLGGLASTGELFFGEGSRLTVL.

The chain joins TRBV5-4 to TRBJ2-3, with TRBD1 matching 7 bases. V was clipped by 4 bases and J by 3 bases; unmatched bases: 5. This CDR3 contains 14 residues. Germline CDR1 SGHNT, CDR2 YYREEE (reference sequence). As DNA, the CDR3 is TGTGCCAGCAGCCCGGACAGGTTGACAGATACGCAGTATTTT. Translation: CASSPDRLTDTQYF. The whole variable domain, filled in from reference TRBV5-4 and TRBJ2-3, reads ETGVTQSPTHLIKTRGQQVTLRCSSQSGHNTVSWYQQALGQGPQFIFQYYREEENGRGNFPPRFSGLQFPNYSSELNVNALELDDSALYLCASSPDRLTDTQYFGPGTRLTVL.

There are a few counts of this clone. The gene calls are TRBV19 and TRBJ1-2; D gene ambiguous. V was pared by 3 bases and J by 7 bases, with 12 bases between. The CDR3 has 13 amino acids. Germline loops: CDR1 LNHDA, CDR2 SQIVND (reference sequence). The CDR3 region has the DNA TGTGCCAGTAGTATGCTAGCTGTAGCTGGCTACACCTTC. This translates into CASSMLAVAGYTF.

The rearrangement links TRBV28 to TRBJ2-7; D is uncertain. V gave up 7 bases and J gave up 0 bases, with 10 bases separating them. This CDR3 is 13 amino acids long. Germline CDR1 is MDHEN and CDR2 is SYDVKM. The CDR3 DNA is TGTGCCAGCATAGAACAGAACTCCTACGAGCAGTACTTC. This sequence encodes CASIEQNSYEQYF.

The J gene is TRBJ1-6, the V gene TRBV19; the match to TRBD1 covers 7 bases. Germline loops: CDR1 LNHDA, CDR2 SQIVND (reference sequence). The CDR3 contains 16 residues. The V gene end was trimmed by 7 bases and the J gene end by 4 bases; junction bases not matched to a gene: 10. CDR3 amino acids: CASTDREASYNSPLHF. The CDR3, as DNA: TGTGCCAGTACCGACAGGGAGGCGTCTTATAATTCACCCCTCCACTTT.

The chain recombines TRBV4-2 with TRBJ1-1, with a tentative D call TRBD1 (5 bases). This CDR3 spans 13 amino acids. The V end lost 4 bases, the J end lost 6 bases, and 12 bases lay between the germline ends. CDR1 and CDR2 from the germline V gene are LGHNA and YNFKEQ. Here the CDR3 reads CASSLGEGAEAFF. CDR3 in DNA: TGTGCCAGCAGCCTAGGGGAGGGAGCTGAAGCTTTCTTT.

The chain couples TRBV6-5 to TRBJ2-7, with D tentatively TRBD1 (5 bases). The CDR3 is 15 amino acids. The V end lost 6 bases, the J end lost 3 bases, and 18 bases lay between the germline ends. Germline CDR1 reads MNHEY; CDR2 reads SVGAGI. The CDR3 nucleotides are TGTGCCAGCAGGGCGGACACCCGAAGTGGCTACGAGCAGTACTTC. It codes for CASRADTRSGYEQYF.

V gene TRBV5-1 combines with J gene TRBJ1-1; tentative D call: TRBD1 (5 bases). This CDR3 contains 14 residues. V lost 0 bases and J 5 bases, leaving 11 bases between the germline ends. Germline loops: CDR1 SGHRS, CDR2 YFSETQ. The CDR3 sequence is CASSLDQGSTEAFF. CDR3 DNA sequence: TGCGCCAGCAGCTTGGACCAGGGATCTACTGAAGCTTTCTTT. The full variable domain, completed using reference TRBV5-1 and TRBJ1-1, is KAGVTQTPRYLIKTRGQQVTLSCSPISGHRSVSWYQQTPGQGLQFLFEYFSETQRNKGNFPGRFSGRQFSNSRSEMNVSTLELGDSALYLCASSLDQGSTEAFFGQGTRLTVV.

This chain connects TRBV9 to TRBJ2-7, with 8 bases identical to TRBD1. The CDR3 runs to 16 residues. The ends lost 0 bases at V and 7 bases at J; junction bases unmatched: 12. CDR1 and CDR2 from the germline V gene are SGDLS and YYNGEE. This CDR3 reads CASSVDGTGFIGEQYF. The CDR3 nucleotides read TGTGCCAGCAGCGTAGATGGGACAGGTTTTATTGGGGAGCAGTACTTC.

The V call is TRBV5-6, the J call TRBJ2-5; D gene uncertain. V shed 2 bases and J shed 4 bases, with 15 bases lying between them. CDR1 is SGHDT and CDR2 is YYEEEE in the germline V gene. This CDR3 comprises 15 residues. For the CDR3, the DNA is TGTGCCAGCAGCTTTCGTCCCAAGCCGGGAGAGACCCAGTACTTC. Translated: CASSFRPKPGETQYF.

The genes are TRBV9 and TRBJ2-3; D is perhaps TRBD2 (5 bases). The germline V gene has CDR1 SGDLS and CDR2 YYNGEE. The V gene lost 3 bases and the J gene lost 8 bases, with 10 bases spanning the gap. The CDR3 loop spans 12 amino acids. The CDR3 sequence is CASSARGSTQYF. The CDR3 nucleotides read TGTGCCAGCAGCGCCCGAGGGAGTACGCAGTATTTT.

J is TRBJ2-5 and V is TRBV7-3, with 9 bases aligning to TRBD2. The CDR3 spans 15 residues. Germline-derived CDR1 and CDR2 are SGHTA and FQGTGA. The trim removed 0 bases at V and 1 base at J, leaving 0 bases unmatched. CDR3 DNA sequence: TGTGCCAGCAGCTTAACTAGCGGGGGCCAAGAGACCCAGTACTTC. It encodes CASSLTSGGQETQYF.

This clone occurred a few times. The rearrangement uses TRBV7-9 and TRBJ2-5, with 7 bases that match TRBD1. This CDR3 has 15 residues. The V gene end was trimmed by 5 bases and the J gene end by 7 bases; junction bases not matched to a gene: 13. Germline CDR1 is SEHNR and CDR2 is FQNEAQ (reference sequence). The CDR3 DNA reads TGTGCCAGCAGCCTAGATAGAGGGGGCGCCGGGACCCAGTACTTC. Amino acid sequence: CASSLDRGGAGTQYF.

The V call is TRBV6-1, the J call TRBJ1-5; D possibly corresponds to TRBD1 (5 bases). Germline V gene sequence: CDR1 MNHNS, CDR2 SASEGT. The V end was cut by 0 bases, the J end by 6 bases, with 12 bases between. This CDR3 contains 15 residues. CDR3: CASSEALVGAQPQHF. The CDR3 DNA sequence: TGTGCCAGCAGTGAAGCGCTAGTTGGGGCTCAGCCCCAGCATTTT.

V gene TRBV28 combines with J gene TRBJ1-1; possibly TRBD1 for D (5 bases). V dropped 6 bases and J dropped 1 base, with 12 bases sitting between them. The CDR3 length is 14 residues. Germline V gene lookup returns CDR1 MDHEN and CDR2 SYDVKM. The CDR3 loop reads CASSVPGRNTEAFF. The CDR3 region has the DNA TGTGCCAGCAGCGTGCCAGGGCGGAACACTGAAGCTTTCTTT.

The chain couples TRBV7-3 to TRBJ2-5; 13 bases are a match to TRBD2. J lost 4 bases, V lost 5 bases, and 7 bases had no gene match. The CDR3 is 16 residues long. Germline V CDR1 and CDR2: SGHTA, FQGTGA. CDR3 nucleotides: TGTGCCAGCAGCCCTACTAGCGGGGGGGCCGTAGAGACCCAGTACTTC. Protein product: CASSPTSGGAVETQYF.

This clone occurred a few times. The J gene is TRBJ1-1, the V gene TRBV11-3; D gene ambiguous. The CDR3 runs to 12 residues. The V and J ends lost 3 bases and 7 bases respectively, with 9 bases between them. CDR1 and CDR2 (germline): SGHNT, YENEEA. CDR3 sequence reads: CASSFERGEAFF. The CDR3 DNA sequence: TGTGCCAGCAGCTTTGAACGGGGTGAAGCTTTCTTT. Drawing the rest from reference TRBV11-3 and TRBJ1-1, the complete variable domain is EAGVVQSPRYKIIEKKQPVAFWCNPISGHNTLYWYLQNLGQGPELLIRYENEEAVDDSQLPKDRFSAERLKGVDSTLKIQPAELGDSAVYLCASSFERGEAFFGQGTRLTVV.

The genes are TRBV23-1 and TRBJ1-1, with D tentatively TRBD1 (5 bases). TRBV23-1 belongs to the ORF category, with a function that is uncertain. The CDR3 is 13 amino acids. V lost 1 base to trimming and J lost 10 bases, with 13 bases between them. The CDR3 loop is CASSQLGGYGAFF. Here the CDR3 DNA reads TGCGCCAGCAGTCAATTGGGGGGATATGGAGCTTTCTTT.

J is TRBJ2-1 and V is TRBV6-1; possible D gene TRBD2, 6 bases. The CDR3 runs 16 residues. The V end was cut by 4 bases, the J end by 1 base, with 14 bases between. Looked up from germline, CDR1 is MNHNS and CDR2 is SASEGT. CDR3 loop: CASSGRAGPSYNEQFF. CDR3 DNA: TGTGCCAGCAGTGGACGAGCGGGTCCGTCCTACAATGAGCAGTTCTTC.

Here the CDR3 reads CASNPGLAGPSTDTQYF. CDR3 coding DNA: TGTGCCAGCAACCCGGGGCTAGCGGGACCTAGCACAGATACGCAGTATTTT. The chain couples TRBV9 to TRBJ2-3; 9 nucleotides line up with TRBD2. Germline CDR1 reads SGDLS; CDR2 reads YYNGEE. This CDR3 has 17 residues. Germline trimming cut 6 bases from V and 0 bases from J; bases unmatched to any gene: 11.

Worth noting for this clone: Germline is not matched at one junction end, which may reflect a read error. The J gene is TRBJ1-4, the V gene TRBV6-5; 7 nucleotides match TRBD1. CDR3 length: 14 amino acids. Germline lookup yields CDR1 MNHEY and CDR2 SVGAGI. CDR3 sequence reads: CASHLDRSKEKLFF. CDR3 DNA sequence: TGTGCCAGCCATTTGGACAGGTCTAAGGAAAAACTGTTTTTT.

V is TRBV5-1 and J is TRBJ2-1; 7 bases map to TRBD2. CDR3 length equals 15 residues. The junction had 4 bases not matched to a gene; V was cut back by 2 bases and J by 2 bases. Per the germline V gene, CDR1 is SGHRS and CDR2 is YFSETQ. The CDR3 coding sequence is TGCGCCAGCAGCTTCACCGCGGGAGCCTACAATGAGCAGTTCTTC. It encodes CASSFTAGAYNEQFF.

V gene TRBV6-6 combines with J gene TRBJ1-6; 8 nucleotides align to TRBD1. V was clipped by 0 bases and J by 18 bases; unmatched bases: 16. Germline V gives CDR1 MNHNY, CDR2 SVGAGI (reference sequence). This CDR3 contains 16 residues. The CDR3 sequence: CASSYSTGQGPNTAHF. The CDR3 DNA is TGTGCCAGCAGTTACTCGACCGGACAGGGACCGAATACAGCCCACTTT.

The rearrangement uses TRBV5-1 and TRBJ2-5; 10 nucleotides agree with TRBD1. Losses at the gene ends were 4 bases for V and 5 bases for J; bases not matched to a gene: 5. This CDR3 region has 14 residues. CDR1 SGHRS and CDR2 YFSETQ come from the germline V gene. CDR3 bases: TGCGCCAGCAGCCGGGACAGGGGAGTCGAGACCCAGTACTTC. The encoded protein is CASSRDRGVETQYF.

This rearrangement joins TRBV28 to TRBJ1-1, with 7 nucleotides matching TRBD1. CDR1 is MDHEN, CDR2 SYDVKM, per germline. V dropped 5 bases and J dropped 0; count of bases not matched to a gene: 9. CDR3 length: 16 amino acids. The CDR3 here is CASSPPGQLMNTEAFF. In DNA form, the CDR3 reads TGTGCCAGCAGTCCTCCGGGACAGCTTATGAACACTGAAGCTTTCTTT.